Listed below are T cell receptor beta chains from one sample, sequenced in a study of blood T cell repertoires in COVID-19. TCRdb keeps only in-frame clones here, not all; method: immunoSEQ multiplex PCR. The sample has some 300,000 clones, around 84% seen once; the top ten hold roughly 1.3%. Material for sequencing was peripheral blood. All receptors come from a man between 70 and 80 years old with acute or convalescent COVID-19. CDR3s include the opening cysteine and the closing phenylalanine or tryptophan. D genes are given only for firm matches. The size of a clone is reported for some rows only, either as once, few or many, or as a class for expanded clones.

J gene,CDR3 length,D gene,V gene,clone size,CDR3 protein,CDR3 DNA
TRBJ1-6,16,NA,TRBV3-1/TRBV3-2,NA,CASSHADRSYNSPLHF,TGTGCCAGCAGCCATGCAGACAGATCCTATAATTCACCCCTCCACTTT
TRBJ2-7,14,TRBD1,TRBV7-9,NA,CASSSTGGSYEQYF,TGTGCCAGCAGCTCGACAGGGGGCTCCTACGAGCAGTACTTC
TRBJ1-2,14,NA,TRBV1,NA,CTSTNPGQWYGYTF,TGCACCAGCACCAACCCGGGACAGTGGTATGGCTACACCTTC
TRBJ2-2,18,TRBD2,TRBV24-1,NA,CATSASDGIAGETGELFF,TGTGCCACCAGTGCCTCGGACGGGATAGCGGGAGAAACCGGGGAGCTGTTTTTT
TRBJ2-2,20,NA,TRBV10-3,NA,CAISEFSGGQTISNTGELFF,TGTGCCATCAGTGAGTTTTCGGGTGGACAGACCATCTCTAACACCGGGGAGCTGTTTTTT
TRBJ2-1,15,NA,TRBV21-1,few,CASSKGAGSYNEQFF,TGTGCCAGCAGCAAAGGGGCAGGCTCCTACAATGAGCAGTTCTTC
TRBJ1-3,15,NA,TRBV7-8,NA,CASSSSQGRRNTIYF,TGTGCCAGCAGCTCTTCCCAGGGGAGAAGAAACACCATATATTTT
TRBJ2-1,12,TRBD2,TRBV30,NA,CAWSWIGGEQFF,TGTGCCTGGAGTTGGATCGGGGGGGAGCAGTTCTTC
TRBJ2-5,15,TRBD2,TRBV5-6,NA,CASKLESTSGHKQYF,TGTGCCAGCAAGCTAGAGAGTACTAGCGGGCATAAGCAGTACTTC
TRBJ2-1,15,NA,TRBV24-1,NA,CATSDPFDRYNEQFF,TGTGCCACCAGTGATCCCTTCGACAGATACAATGAGCAGTTCTTC
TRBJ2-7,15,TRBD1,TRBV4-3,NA,CASSPRDRGGYEQYF,TGCGCCAGCAGCCCCCGGGACAGGGGGGGTTACGAGCAGTACTTC
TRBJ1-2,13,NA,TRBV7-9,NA,CASSQGQNYGYTF,TGTGCCAGCAGCCAGGGACAAAACTATGGCTACACCTTC
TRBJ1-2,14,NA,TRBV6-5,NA,CASLLGASNYGYTF,TGTGCCAGCCTGTTGGGGGCAAGTAACTATGGCTACACCTTC
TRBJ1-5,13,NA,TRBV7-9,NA,CASSSSGDQPQHF,TGTGCCAGCAGCTCCAGCGGGGATCAGCCCCAGCATTTT
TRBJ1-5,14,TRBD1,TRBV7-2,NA,CASSLDRVSQPQHF,TGTGCCAGCAGTTTGGACAGGGTGAGTCAGCCCCAGCATTTT
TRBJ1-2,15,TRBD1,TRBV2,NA,CASSEASGGRYGYTF,TGTGCCAGCAGTGAAGCTTCAGGGGGCCGGTATGGCTACACCTTC
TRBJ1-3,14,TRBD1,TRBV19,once,CASSRTGAGNTIYF,TGTGCCAGTAGTAGGACAGGGGCTGGAAACACCATATATTTT
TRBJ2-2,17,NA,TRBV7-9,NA,CASSLGGGVSRTGELFF,TGTGCCAGCAGCTTAGGTGGAGGCGTCAGCCGGACCGGGGAGCTGTTTTTT
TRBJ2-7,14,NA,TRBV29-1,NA,CSVEVQGKYYEQYF,TGCAGCGTTGAAGTACAGGGTAAATACTACGAGCAGTACTTC
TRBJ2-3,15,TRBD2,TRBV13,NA,CASSLGLAGEDTQYF,TGTGCCAGCAGCTTAGGACTAGCGGGAGAAGATACGCAGTATTTT
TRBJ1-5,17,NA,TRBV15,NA,CATSSRKPDSLNQPQHF,TGTGCCACCAGCAGCCGGAAGCCGGACAGTTTAAATCAGCCCCAGCATTTT
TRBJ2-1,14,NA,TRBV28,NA,CASSVQGSYNEQFF,TGTGCCAGCAGTGTACAGGGATCCTACAATGAGCAGTTCTTC
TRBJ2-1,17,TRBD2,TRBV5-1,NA,CASSVPSGGTLNNEQFF,TGCGCCAGCAGCGTACCTAGCGGGGGGACCCTCAACAATGAGCAGTTCTTC
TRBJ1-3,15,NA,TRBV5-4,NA,CASSFEGAAGNTIYF,TGTGCCAGCAGCTTCGAAGGGGCTGCTGGAAACACCATATATTTT
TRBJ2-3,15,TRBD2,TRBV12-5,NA,CASGLGLAGGDTQYF,TGTGCTAGTGGCCTGGGACTAGCGGGGGGAGATACGCAGTATTTT
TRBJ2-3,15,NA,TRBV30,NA,CAWSVMGRGMDTQYF,TGTGCCTGGAGTGTTATGGGCAGGGGCATGGATACGCAGTATTTT
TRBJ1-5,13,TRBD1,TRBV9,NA,CASSRQGDQPQHF,TGTGCCAGCAGCCGACAGGGAGATCAGCCCCAGCATTTT
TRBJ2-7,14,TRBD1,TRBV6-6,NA,CASSNQGAYYEQYF,TGTGCCAGCAGTAATCAGGGGGCCTACTACGAGCAGTACTTC
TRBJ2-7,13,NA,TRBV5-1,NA,CASSLGLQNEQYF,TGCGCCAGCAGCCTGGGCCTTCAGAACGAGCAGTACTTC
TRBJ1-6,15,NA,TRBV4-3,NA,CASSQVGQVNSPLHF,TGCGCCAGCAGCCAAGTGGGCCAGGTTAATTCACCCCTCCACTTT
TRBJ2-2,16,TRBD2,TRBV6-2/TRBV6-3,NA,CASSASGTRLTGELFF,TGTGCCAGCAGTGCAAGCGGGACTAGGCTAACCGGGGAGCTGTTTTTT
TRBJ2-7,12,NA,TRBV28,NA,CASSFYGYEQYF,TGTGCCAGCAGTTTTTACGGCTACGAGCAGTACTTC
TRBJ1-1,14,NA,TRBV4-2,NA,CASSQSQGNTEAFF,TGTGCCAGCAGCCAATCCCAGGGAAACACTGAAGCTTTCTTT
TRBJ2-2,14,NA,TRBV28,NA,CASSTGSDTGELFF,TGTGCCAGCTCCACAGGATCGGACACCGGGGAGCTGTTTTTT
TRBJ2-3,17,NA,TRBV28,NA,CASKGFRAGGLTDTQYF,TGTGCCAGTAAAGGGTTTAGGGCAGGGGGGTTGACAGATACGCAGTATTTT
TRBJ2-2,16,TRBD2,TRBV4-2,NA,CASSRGGGRFAGELFF,TGTGCCAGCAGCCGAGGAGGCGGGAGGTTCGCCGGGGAGCTGTTTTTT
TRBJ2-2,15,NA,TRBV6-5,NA,CASSLGVFNTGELFF,TGTGCCAGTTCCCTAGGTGTATTTAACACCGGGGAGCTGTTTTTT
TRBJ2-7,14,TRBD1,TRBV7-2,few,CASSSRQGAYEQYF,TGTGCCAGCAGCTCCCGACAGGGAGCCTACGAGCAGTACTTC
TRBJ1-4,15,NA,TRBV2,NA,CASSADRRRNEKLFF,TGTGCCAGCAGCGCCGACAGAAGGAGAAATGAAAAACTGTTTTTT
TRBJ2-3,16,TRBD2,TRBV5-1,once,CASSLLLAGAADTQYF,TGCGCCAGCAGCTTGTTACTAGCGGGAGCGGCAGATACGCAGTATTTT
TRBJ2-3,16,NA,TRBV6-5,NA,CASSYAQTSSTDTQYF,TGTGCCAGCAGTTACGCGCAGACATCTAGCACAGATACGCAGTATTTT
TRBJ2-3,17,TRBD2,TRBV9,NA,CASSVGSSGGYTDTQYF,TGTGCCAGCAGCGTAGGGTCTAGCGGGGGATACACAGATACGCAGTATTTT
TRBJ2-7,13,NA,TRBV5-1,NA,CASSLDTGSEQYF,TGCGCCAGCAGCTTGGACACGGGAAGCGAGCAGTACTTC
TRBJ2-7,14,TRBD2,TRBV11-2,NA,CASSLGAGEVEQYF,TGTGCCAGCAGCTTAGGGGCGGGGGAGGTCGAGCAGTACTTC
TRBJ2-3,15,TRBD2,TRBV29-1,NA,CSVSGGMTGTDTQYF,TGCAGCGTTAGCGGGGGGATGACGGGCACAGATACGCAGTATTTT
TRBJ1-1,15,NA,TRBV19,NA,CASSMSRSSNTEAFF,TGTGCCAGTAGTATGTCACGGTCCTCGAACACTGAAGCTTTCTTT
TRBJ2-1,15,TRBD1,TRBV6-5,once,CASSYGQGVNNEQFF,TGTGCCAGCAGTTACGGACAGGGGGTCAACAATGAGCAGTTCTTC
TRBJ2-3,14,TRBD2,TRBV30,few,CAWYRLAGGDTQYF,TGTGCCTGGTATCGACTAGCGGGGGGAGATACGCAGTATTTT
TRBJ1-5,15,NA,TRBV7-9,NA,CASSLTGLPDQPQHF,TGTGCCAGCAGCCTAACAGGGTTGCCGGATCAGCCCCAGCATTTT
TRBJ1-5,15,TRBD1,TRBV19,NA,CASSGRQGADQPQHF,TGTGCCAGTAGTGGGAGACAGGGGGCTGATCAGCCCCAGCATTTT
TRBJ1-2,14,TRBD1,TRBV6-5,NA,CASGKRTGNYGYTF,TGTGCCAGCGGTAAAAGGACAGGGAACTATGGCTACACCTTC
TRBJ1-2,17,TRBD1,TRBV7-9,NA,CASSLWGRGSGFGGYTF,TGTGCCAGCAGCTTATGGGGCAGGGGGTCCGGTTTTGGTGGCTACACCTTC
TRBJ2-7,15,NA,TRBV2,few,CASSESPGSSYEQYF,TGTGCCAGCAGCGAGTCGCCAGGCAGCTCCTACGAGCAGTACTTC
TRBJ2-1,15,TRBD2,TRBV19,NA,CASSILAGGHNEQFF,TGTGCCAGTAGTATTCTAGCGGGGGGGCATAATGAGCAGTTCTTC
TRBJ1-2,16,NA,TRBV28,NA,CASTGGGQGSPSGYTF,TGTGCCAGCACGGGAGGAGGGCAGGGTTCACCGTCTGGCTACACCTTC
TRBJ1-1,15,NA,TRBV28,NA,CASSYPARGNTEAFF,TGTGCCAGCAGTTACCCGGCAAGGGGGAACACTGAAGCTTTCTTT
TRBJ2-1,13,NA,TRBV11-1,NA,CASSLSGNNEQFF,TGTGCCAGCAGCTTATCAGGTAACAATGAGCAGTTCTTC
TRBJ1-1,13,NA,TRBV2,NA,CASSEAGATEAFF,TGTGCCAGCAGTGAGGCAGGGGCCACTGAAGCTTTCTTT
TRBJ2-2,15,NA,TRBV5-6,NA,CASSFRRVGTGELFF,TGTGCCAGCAGCTTTAGGAGGGTTGGAACCGGGGAGCTGTTTTTT